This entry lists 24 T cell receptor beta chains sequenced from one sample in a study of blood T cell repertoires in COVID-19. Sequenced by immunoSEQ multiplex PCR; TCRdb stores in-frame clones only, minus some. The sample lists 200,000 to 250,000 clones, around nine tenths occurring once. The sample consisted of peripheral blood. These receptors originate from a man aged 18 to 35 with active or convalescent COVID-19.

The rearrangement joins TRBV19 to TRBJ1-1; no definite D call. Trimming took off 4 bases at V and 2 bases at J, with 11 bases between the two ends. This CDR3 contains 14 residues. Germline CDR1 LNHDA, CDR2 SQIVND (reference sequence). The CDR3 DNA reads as TGTGCCAGTAGTACCAGTTCAGTCAACACTGAAGCTTTCTTT. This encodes CASSTSSVNTEAFF. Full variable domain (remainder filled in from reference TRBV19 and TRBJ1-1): DGGITQSPKYLFRKEGQNVTLSCEQNLNHDAMYWYRQDPGQGLRLIYYSQIVNDFQKGDIAEGYSVSREKKESFPLTVTSAQKNPTAFYLCASSTSSVNTEAFFGQGTRLTVV.

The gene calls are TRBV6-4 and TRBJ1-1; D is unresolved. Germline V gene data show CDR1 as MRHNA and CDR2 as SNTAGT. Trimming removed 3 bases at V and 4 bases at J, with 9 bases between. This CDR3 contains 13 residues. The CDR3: CASSESRGTEAFF. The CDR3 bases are TGTGCCAGCAGTGAGAGCCGAGGCACTGAAGCTTTCTTT.

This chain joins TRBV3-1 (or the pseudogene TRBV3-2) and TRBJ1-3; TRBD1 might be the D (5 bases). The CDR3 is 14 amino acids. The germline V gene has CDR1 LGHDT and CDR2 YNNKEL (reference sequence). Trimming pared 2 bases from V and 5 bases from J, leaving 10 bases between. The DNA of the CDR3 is TGTGCCAGCAGCCAACAGGGAAACCGAAACACCATATATTTT. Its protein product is CASSQQGNRNTIYF.

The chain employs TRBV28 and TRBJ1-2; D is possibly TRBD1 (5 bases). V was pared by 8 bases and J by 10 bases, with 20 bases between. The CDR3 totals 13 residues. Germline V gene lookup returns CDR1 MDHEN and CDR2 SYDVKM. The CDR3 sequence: CASLKFIGADYTF. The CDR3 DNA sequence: TGTGCCAGCTTAAAGTTTATAGGGGCAGACTACACCTTC.

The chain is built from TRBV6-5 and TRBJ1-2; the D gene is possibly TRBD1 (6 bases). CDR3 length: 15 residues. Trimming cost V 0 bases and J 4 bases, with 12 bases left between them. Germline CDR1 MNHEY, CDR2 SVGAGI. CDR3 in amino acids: CASSYSQGGGYGYTF. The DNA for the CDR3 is TGTGCCAGCAGTTACTCACAGGGCGGGGGCTATGGCTACACCTTC.

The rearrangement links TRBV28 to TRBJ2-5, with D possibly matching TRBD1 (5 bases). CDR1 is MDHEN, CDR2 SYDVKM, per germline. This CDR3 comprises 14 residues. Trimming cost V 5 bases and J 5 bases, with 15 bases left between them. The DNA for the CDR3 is TGTGCCAGCAGTCGGTTCGCAGGGTCCGAGACCCAGTACTTC. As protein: CASSRFAGSETQYF. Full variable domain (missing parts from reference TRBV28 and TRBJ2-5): DVKVTQSSRYLVKRTGEKVFLECVQDMDHENMFWYRQDPGLGLRLIYFSYDVKMKEKGDIPEGYSVSREKKERFSLILESASTNQTSMYLCASSRFAGSETQYFGPGTRLLVL.

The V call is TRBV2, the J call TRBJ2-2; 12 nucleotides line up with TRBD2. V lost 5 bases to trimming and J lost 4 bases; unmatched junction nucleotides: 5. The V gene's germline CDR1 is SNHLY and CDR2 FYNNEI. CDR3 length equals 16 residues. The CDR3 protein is CASSTGLAGTTGELFF. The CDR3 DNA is TGTGCCAGCAGTACCGGACTAGCGGGAACCACCGGGGAGCTGTTTTTT.

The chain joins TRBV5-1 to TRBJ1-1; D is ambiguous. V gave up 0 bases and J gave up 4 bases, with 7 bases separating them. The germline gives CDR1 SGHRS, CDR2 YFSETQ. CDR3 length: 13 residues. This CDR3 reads CASSLVRSTEAFF. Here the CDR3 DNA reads TGCGCCAGCAGCTTGGTGAGGAGCACTGAAGCTTTCTTT.

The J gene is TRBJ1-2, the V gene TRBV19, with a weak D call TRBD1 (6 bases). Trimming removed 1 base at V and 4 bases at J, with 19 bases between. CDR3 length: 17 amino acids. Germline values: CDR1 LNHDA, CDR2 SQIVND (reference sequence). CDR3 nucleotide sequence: TGTGCCAGTAGTATAGTGGACAGTGGCCCGGCTGGCTATGGCTACACCTTC. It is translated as CASSIVDSGPAGYGYTF.

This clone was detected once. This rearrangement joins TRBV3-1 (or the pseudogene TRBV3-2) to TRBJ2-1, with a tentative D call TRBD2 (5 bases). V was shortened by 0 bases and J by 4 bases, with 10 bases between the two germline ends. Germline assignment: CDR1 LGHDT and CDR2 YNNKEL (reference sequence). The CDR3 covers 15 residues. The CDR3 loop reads CASSQDVPGYNEQFF. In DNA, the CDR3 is TGTGCCAGCAGCCAAGACGTACCGGGGTACAATGAGCAGTTCTTC.

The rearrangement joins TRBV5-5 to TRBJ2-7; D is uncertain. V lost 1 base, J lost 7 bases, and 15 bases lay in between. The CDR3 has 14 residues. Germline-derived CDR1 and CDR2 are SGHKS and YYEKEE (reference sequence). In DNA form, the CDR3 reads TGTGCCAGCAGCTTGCCCCTAATGATCGGGGAGCAGTACTTC. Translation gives CASSLPLMIGEQYF.

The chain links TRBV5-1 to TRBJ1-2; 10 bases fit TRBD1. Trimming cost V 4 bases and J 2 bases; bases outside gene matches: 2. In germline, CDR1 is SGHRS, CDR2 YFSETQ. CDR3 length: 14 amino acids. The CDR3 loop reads CASSAGQGNYGYTF. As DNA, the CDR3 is TGCGCCAGCAGCGCGGGACAGGGGAACTATGGCTACACCTTC. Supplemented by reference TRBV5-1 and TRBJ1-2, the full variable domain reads KAGVTQTPRYLIKTRGQQVTLSCSPISGHRSVSWYQQTPGQGLQFLFEYFSETQRNKGNFPGRFSGRQFSNSRSEMNVSTLELGDSALYLCASSAGQGNYGYTFGSGTRLTVV.

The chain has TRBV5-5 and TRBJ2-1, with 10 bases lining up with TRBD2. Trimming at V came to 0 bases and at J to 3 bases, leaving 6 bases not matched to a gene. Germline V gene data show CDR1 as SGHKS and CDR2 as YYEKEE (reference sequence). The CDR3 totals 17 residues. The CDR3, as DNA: TGTGCCAGCAGCTTGGGGGGGACTAGCGACTACTACAATGAGCAGTTCTTC. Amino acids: CASSLGGTSDYYNEQFF.

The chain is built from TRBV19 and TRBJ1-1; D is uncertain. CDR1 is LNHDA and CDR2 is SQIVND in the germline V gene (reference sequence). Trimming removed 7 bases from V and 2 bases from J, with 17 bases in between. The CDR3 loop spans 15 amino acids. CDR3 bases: TGTGCCAGTATGCCAGCAACGGGTCATAACACTGAAGCTTTCTTT. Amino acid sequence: CASMPATGHNTEAFF. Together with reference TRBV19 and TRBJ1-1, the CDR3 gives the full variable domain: DGGITQSPKYLFRKEGQNVTLSCEQNLNHDAMYWYRQDPGQGLRLIYYSQIVNDFQKGDIAEGYSVSREKKESFPLTVTSAQKNPTAFYLCASMPATGHNTEAFFGQGTRLTVV.

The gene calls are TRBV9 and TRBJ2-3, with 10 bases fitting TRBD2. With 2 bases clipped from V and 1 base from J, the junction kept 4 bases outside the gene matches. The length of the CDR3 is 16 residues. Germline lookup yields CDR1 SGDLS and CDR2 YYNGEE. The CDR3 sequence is CASSVAAGGRTDTQYF. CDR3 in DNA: TGTGCCAGCAGCGTGGCAGCGGGAGGGCGCACAGATACGCAGTATTTT.

The CDR3 nucleotides read TGTGCCAGCAGTCCTAGACTAGCGGTCCAGGGGTGGGCAGATACGCAGTATTTT. Protein sequence: CASSPRLAVQGWADTQYF. The chain joins TRBV27 to TRBJ2-3; TRBD2 matches at 9 bases. The CDR3 has 18 amino acids. The J segment lost 4 bases and the V segment lost 5 bases, leaving 16 bases of the junction unmatched. The V gene's germline CDR1 is MNHEY and CDR2 SMNVEV (reference sequence).

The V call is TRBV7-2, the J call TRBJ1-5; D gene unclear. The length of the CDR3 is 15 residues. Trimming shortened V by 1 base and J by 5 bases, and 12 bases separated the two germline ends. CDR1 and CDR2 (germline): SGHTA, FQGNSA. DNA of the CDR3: TGTGCCAGCAGCTTAGATGGCGGGAGTGATCAGCCCCAGCATTTT. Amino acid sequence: CASSLDGGSDQPQHF.

The CDR3 DNA reads as TGTGCCAGCAGAGGGACTAGCGGGAGGGTTGGTGAGCAGTTCTTC. Translating gives CASRGTSGRVGEQFF. This chain uses TRBV6-5 with TRBJ2-1; 16 bases map to TRBD2. Germline V gene sequence: CDR1 MNHEY, CDR2 SVGAGI. J gave up 9 bases and V 6 bases, and 5 bases lay outside the gene matches. The CDR3 has 15 residues.

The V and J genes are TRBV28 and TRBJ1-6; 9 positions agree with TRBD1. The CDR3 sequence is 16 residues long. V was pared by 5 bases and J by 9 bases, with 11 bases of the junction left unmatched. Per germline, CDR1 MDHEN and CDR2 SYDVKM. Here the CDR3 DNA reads TGTGCCAGCAGTCCGAAACAGGGGGCGCAGGGTTCACCCCTCCACTTT. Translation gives CASSPKQGAQGSPLHF. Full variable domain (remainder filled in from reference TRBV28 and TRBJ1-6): DVKVTQSSRYLVKRTGEKVFLECVQDMDHENMFWYRQDPGLGLRLIYFSYDVKMKEKGDIPEGYSVSREKKERFSLILESASTNQTSMYLCASSPKQGAQGSPLHFGNGTRLTVT.

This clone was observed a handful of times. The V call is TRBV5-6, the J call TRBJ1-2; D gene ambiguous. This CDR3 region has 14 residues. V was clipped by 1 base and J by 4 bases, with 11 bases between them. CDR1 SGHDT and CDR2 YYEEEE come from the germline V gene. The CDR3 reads CASSLPVQRYGYTF. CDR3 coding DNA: TGTGCCAGCAGCTTGCCGGTCCAACGCTATGGCTACACCTTC.

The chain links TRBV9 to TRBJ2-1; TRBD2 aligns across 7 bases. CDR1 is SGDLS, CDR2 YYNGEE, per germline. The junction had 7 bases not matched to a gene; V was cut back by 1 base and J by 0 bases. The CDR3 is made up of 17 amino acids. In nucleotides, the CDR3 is TGTGCCAGCAGCGTACTCTCAGCGGGAAACTCCTACAATGAGCAGTTCTTC. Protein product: CASSVLSAGNSYNEQFF.

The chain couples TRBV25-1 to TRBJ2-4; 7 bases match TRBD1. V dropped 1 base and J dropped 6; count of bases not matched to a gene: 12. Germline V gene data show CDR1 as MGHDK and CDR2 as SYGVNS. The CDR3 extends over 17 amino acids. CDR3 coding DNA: TGTGCCAGCAGTGAATCGAAATCTAAGGGGGCGGGAAACATTCAGTACTTC. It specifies CASSESKSKGAGNIQYF.

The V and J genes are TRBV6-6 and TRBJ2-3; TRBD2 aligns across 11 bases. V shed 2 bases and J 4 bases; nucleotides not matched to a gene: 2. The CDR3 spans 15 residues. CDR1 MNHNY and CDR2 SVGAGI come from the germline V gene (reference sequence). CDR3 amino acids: CASSYRTSGSDTQYF. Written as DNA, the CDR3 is TGTGCCAGCAGTTACCGGACTAGCGGGTCAGATACGCAGTATTTT.

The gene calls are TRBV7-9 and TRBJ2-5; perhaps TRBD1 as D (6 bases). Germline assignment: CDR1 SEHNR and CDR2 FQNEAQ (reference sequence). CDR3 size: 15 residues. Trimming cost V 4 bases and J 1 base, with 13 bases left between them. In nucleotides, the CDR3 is TGTGCCAGCAGCTCCTTTAGGGACACCCAAGAGACCCAGTACTTC. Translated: CASSSFRDTQETQYF. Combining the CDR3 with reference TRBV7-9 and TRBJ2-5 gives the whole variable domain DTGVSQNPRHKITKRGQNVTFRCDPISEHNRLYWYRQTLGQGPEFLTYFQNEAQLEKSRLLSDRFSAERPKGSFSTLEIQRTEQGDSAMYLCASSSFRDTQETQYFGPGTRLLVL.